This entry describes one T cell receptor beta chain. The data were taken from a study of blood T cells in healthy people across ages. Each sample gave at least 6.5 million isolated PBMCs. This CDR3 is 13 amino acids long. V was pared by 5 bases and J by 0 bases, with 10 bases between. The germline V gene encodes CDR1 DFQATT and CDR2 SNEGSKA (reference sequence). The use of a sample-barcoded 5' primer and a J-beta primer mix characterized a second PCR of about 6 to 11 cycles. TCRdb independently ran MiXCR on the 5' RACE reads; one entry per CDR3 protein. The sample has around 800,000 distinct CDR3 sequences, around 24% seen once. This sample also belongs to another study, concerning T cells of mothers and their children. That study reports: Related mother-child pairs showed slightly, non-significantly higher overlap than unrelated pairs. The data showed no persistent microchimeric T cell clones.

The sequence was obtained from a boy between 10 and 17 years old in good health. Material for sequencing was blood. The V gene is TRBV20-1, the J gene TRBJ2-5; D gene uncertain. The CDR3 region is CSAYQRYQETQYF. In DNA form, the CDR3 reads TGCAGTGCTTACCAGAGGTACCAAGAGACCCAGTACTTC.